The TCR beta chain described here comes from a study of T cells in Graves' hyperthyroidism and ophthalmopathy. Study as a whole: Upon initial diagnosis and before any treatment, peripheral blood was collected.

Many counts were recorded for this clonotype. Its specificity is unknown. Broader study findings: The model forecast ophthalmopathy, anticipating it by a median roughly 6.5 months before onset. The majority of expanded thyroid clonotypes above 0.001 also appeared in blood.

Unmatched junction bases numbered 6, after V lost 2 bases and J lost 6 bases. This CDR3 spans 15 amino acids. CDR1 MDHEN and CDR2 SYDVKM come from the germline V gene. PBMCs were obtained from approximately 10 ml fresh peripheral blood. RNA transcripts provided the source from which TCR beta CDR3 regions were amplified. In the first-round RT-PCR of the TCR CDR3, the HTBI primer set was used. TCRdb used MiXCR to reprocess the multiplex PCR reads, holding one entry per CDR3 protein. The sample yields roughly 550,000 distinct CDR3 sequences, roughly 16% seen once. The sample taken for sequencing was blood. The clonotype comes from a woman aged 25 to 39 with Graves' ophthalmopathy. The V call is TRBV28, the J call TRBJ2-1; TRBD1 agrees at 8 bases. Here the CDR3 reads CASSLRGTGPNEQFF. CDR3 in DNA: TGTGCCAGCAGTTTAAGAGGGACAGGTCCCAATGAGCAGTTCTTC. Combining the CDR3 with reference TRBV28 and TRBJ2-1 gives the whole variable domain DVKVTQSSRYLVKRTGEKVFLECVQDMDHENMFWYRQDPGLGLRLIYFSYDVKMKEKGDIPEGYSVSREKKERFSLILESASTNQTSMYLCASSLRGTGPNEQFFGPGTRLTVL.